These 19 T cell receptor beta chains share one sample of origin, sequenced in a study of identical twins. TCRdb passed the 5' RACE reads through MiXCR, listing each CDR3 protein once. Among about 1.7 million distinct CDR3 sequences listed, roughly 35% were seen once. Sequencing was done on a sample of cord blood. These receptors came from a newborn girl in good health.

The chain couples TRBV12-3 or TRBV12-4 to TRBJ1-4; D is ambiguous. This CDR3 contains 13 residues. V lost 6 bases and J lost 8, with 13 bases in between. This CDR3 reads CASSPSLTEKLFF. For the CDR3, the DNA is TGTGCCAGCAGCCCCTCTTTGACGGAAAAACTGTTTTTT.

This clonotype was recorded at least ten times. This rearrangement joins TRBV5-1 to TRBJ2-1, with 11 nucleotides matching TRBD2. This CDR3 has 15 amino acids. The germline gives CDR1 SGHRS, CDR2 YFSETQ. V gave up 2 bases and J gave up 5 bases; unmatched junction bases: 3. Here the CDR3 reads CASSLLAGVDNEQFF. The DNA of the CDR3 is TGCGCCAGCAGCTTACTAGCGGGAGTCGACAATGAGCAGTTCTTC.

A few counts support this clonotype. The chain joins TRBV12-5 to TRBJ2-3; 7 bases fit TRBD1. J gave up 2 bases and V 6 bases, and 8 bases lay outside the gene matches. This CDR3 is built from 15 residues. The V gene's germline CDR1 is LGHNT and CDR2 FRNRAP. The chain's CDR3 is CASGPSGTATDTQYF. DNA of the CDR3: TGTGCTAGTGGACCCTCCGGGACAGCCACAGATACGCAGTATTTT.

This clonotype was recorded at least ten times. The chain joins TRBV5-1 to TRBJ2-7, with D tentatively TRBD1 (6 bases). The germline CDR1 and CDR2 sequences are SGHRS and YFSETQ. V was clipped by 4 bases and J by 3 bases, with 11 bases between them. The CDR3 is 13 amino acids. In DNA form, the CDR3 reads TGCGCCAGCAGCCCGAGGGGGAACTACGAGCAGTACTTC. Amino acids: CASSPRGNYEQYF.

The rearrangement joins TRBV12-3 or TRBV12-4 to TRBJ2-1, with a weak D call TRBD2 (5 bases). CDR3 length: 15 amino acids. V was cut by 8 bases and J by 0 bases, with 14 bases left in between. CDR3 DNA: TGTGCCAGCGTCCGGGGTCGGGGCTCCTACAATGAGCAGTTCTTC. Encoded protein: CASVRGRGSYNEQFF.

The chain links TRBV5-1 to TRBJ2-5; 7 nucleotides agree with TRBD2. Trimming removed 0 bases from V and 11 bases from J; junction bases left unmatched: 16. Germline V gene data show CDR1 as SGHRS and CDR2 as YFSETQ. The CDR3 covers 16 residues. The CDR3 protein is CASSLGLAYSYNEQYF. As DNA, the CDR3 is TGCGCCAGCAGCTTGGGACTAGCCTACTCCTACAATGAGCAGTACTTC.

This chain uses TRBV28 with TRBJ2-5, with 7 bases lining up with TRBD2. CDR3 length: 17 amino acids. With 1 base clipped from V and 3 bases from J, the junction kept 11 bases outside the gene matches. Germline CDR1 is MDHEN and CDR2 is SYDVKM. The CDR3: CASSLLGLAVTKETQYF. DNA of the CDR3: TGTGCCAGCAGTTTATTAGGGCTAGCGGTGACTAAAGAGACCCAGTACTTC.

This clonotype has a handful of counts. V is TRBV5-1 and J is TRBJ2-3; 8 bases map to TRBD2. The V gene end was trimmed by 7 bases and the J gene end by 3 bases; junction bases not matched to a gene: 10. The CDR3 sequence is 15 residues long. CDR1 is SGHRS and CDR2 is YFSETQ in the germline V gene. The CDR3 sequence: CASHSTSGGTDTQYF. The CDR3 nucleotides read TGCGCCAGCCACTCTACTAGCGGCGGGACAGATACGCAGTATTTT.

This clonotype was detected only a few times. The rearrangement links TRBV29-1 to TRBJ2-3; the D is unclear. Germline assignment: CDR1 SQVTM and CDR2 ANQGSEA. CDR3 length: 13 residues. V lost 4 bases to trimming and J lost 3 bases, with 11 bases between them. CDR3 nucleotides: TGCAGCGTTGTTTGGGTTCTGACAGATACGCAGTATTTT. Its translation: CSVVWVLTDTQYF.

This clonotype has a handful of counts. CDR3 bases: TGTGCCAGCAGTCCCTACCGACCGGGCAATGAGCAGTTCTTC. It yields the protein CASSPYRPGNEQFF. The genes are TRBV27 and TRBJ2-1; D gene unclear. V was cut by 5 bases and J by 6 bases, with 14 bases left in between. CDR1 and CDR2 (germline): MNHEY, SMNVEV (reference sequence). This CDR3 has 14 residues.

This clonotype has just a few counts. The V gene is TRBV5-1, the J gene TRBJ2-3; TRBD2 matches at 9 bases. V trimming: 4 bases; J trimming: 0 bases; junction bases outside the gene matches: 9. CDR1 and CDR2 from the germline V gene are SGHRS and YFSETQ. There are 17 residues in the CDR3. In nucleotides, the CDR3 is TGCGCCAGCAGCCACTCCCTAGCGGGGTCTAGCACAGATACGCAGTATTTT. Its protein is CASSHSLAGSSTDTQYF.

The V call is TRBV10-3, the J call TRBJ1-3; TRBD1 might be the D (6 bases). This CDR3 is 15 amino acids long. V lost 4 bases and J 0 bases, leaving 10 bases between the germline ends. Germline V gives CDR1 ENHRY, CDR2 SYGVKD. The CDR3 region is CAISGGPSSGNTIYF. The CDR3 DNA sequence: TGTGCCATCAGTGGGGGGCCCAGCTCTGGAAACACCATATATTTT.

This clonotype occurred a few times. Here the CDR3 DNA reads TGTGCCAGCAGCCAACCCGGGACTACCAATGAGCAGTTCTTC. Encoded protein: CASSQPGTTNEQFF. The chain combines TRBV3-1 with TRBJ2-1; 7 bases agree with TRBD2. Per germline, CDR1 LGHDT and CDR2 YNNKEL (reference sequence). V was clipped by 2 bases and J by 6 bases; unmatched bases: 4. The CDR3 has 14 residues.

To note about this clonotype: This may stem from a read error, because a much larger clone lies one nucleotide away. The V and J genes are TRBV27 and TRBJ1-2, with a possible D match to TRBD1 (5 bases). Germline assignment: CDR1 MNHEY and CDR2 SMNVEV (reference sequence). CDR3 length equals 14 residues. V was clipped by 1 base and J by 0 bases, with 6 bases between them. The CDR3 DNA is TGTGCCAGCAGTTTATGGGGGGCTAACTATGGCTACACCTTC. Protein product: CASSLWGANYGYTF.

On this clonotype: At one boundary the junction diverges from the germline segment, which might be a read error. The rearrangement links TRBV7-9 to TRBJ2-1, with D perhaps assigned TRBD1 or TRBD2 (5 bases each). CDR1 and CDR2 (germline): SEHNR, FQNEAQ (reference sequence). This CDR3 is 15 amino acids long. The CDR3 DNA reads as TGTACCAGCAGCTTAGGATGGGGGTTCTACAATGAGCAGTTCTTC. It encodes CTSSLGWGFYNEQFF.

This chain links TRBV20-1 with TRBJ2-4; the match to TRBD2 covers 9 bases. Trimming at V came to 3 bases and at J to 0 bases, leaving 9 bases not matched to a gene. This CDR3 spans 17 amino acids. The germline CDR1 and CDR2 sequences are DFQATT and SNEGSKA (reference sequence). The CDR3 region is CSASKRGGVPAKNIQYF. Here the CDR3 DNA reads TGCAGTGCTAGTAAGCGCGGGGGGGTCCCAGCCAAAAACATTCAGTACTTC.

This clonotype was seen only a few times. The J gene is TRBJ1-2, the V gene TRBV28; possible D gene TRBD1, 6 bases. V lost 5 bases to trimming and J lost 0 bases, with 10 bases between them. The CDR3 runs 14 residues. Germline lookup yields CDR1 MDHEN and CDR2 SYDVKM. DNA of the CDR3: TGTGCCAGCAGTCCTCACAGGGCTAACTATGGCTACACCTTC. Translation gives CASSPHRANYGYTF.

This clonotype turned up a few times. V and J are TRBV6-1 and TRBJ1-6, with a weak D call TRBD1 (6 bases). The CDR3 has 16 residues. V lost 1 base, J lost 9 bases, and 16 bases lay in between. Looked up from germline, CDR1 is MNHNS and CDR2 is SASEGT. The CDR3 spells CASSEVSQGHGSPLHF. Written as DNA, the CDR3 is TGTGCCAGCAGTGAAGTATCCCAGGGGCACGGTTCACCCCTCCACTTT.

Here the CDR3 DNA reads TGTGCCAGCAGCGCCAGACGGGGGACTAATGAAAAACTGTTTTTT. Its protein is CASSARRGTNEKLFF. The rearrangement joins TRBV7-9 to TRBJ1-4, with D maybe TRBD1 (5 bases). The CDR3 runs to 15 residues. Between the trimmed V and J ends, which lost 5 bases and 2 bases, there was a span of 12 bases. The germline V gene has CDR1 SEHNR and CDR2 FQNEAQ (reference sequence).